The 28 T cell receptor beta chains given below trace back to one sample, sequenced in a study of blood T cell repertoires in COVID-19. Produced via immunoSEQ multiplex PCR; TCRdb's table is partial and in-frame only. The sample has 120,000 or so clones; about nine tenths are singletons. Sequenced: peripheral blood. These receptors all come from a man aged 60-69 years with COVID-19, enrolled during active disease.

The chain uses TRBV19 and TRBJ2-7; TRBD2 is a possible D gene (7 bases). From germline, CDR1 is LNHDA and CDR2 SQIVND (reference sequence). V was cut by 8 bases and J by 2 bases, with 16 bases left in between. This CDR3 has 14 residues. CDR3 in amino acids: CASAGGTYTYEQYF. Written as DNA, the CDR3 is TGTGCCAGTGCCGGGGGGACATATACCTACGAGCAGTACTTC.

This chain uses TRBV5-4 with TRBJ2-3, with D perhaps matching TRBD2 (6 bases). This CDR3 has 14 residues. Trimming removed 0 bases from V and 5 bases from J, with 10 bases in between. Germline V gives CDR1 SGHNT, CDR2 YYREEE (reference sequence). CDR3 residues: CASSLAGSGDTQYF. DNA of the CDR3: TGTGCCAGCAGCTTGGCCGGGAGTGGAGATACGCAGTATTTT.

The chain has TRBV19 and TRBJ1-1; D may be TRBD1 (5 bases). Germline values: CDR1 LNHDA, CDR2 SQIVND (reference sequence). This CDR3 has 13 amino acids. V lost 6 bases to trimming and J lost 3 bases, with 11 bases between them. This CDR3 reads CASRKGKDTEAFF. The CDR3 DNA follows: TGTGCCAGTAGAAAGGGGAAGGACACTGAAGCTTTCTTT.

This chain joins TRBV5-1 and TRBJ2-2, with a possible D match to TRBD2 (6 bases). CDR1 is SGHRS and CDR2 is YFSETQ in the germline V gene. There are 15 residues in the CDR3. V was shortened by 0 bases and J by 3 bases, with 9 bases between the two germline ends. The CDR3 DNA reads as TGCGCCAGCAGCTTGGTGGGGGGAGACACCGGGGAGCTGTTTTTT. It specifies CASSLVGGDTGELFF.

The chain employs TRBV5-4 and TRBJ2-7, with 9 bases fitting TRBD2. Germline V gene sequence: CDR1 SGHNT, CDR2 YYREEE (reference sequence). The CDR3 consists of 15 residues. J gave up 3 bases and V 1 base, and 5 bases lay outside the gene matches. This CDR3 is CASSLNPSGIYEQYF. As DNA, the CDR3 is TGTGCCAGCAGCTTGAACCCTAGCGGGATCTACGAGCAGTACTTC.

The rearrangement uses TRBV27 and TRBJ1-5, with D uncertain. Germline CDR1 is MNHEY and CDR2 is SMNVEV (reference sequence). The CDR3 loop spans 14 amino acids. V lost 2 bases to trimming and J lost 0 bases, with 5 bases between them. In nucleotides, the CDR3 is TGTGCCAGCAGTTTAAGCGATAGCAATCAGCCCCAGCATTTT. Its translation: CASSLSDSNQPQHF.

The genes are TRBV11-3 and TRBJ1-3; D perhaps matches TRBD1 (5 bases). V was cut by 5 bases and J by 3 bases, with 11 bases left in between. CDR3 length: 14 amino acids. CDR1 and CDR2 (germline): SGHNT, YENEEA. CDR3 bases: TGTGCCAGCAGCCCGACTAGGGGTGGAAACACCATATATTTT. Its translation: CASSPTRGGNTIYF.

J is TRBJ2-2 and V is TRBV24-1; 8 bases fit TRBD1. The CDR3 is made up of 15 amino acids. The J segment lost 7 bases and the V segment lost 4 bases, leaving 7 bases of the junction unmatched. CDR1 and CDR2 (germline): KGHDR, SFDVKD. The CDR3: CATSDWETGVGELFF. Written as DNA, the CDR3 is TGTGCCACCAGTGACTGGGAGACAGGGGTCGGGGAGCTGTTTTTT.

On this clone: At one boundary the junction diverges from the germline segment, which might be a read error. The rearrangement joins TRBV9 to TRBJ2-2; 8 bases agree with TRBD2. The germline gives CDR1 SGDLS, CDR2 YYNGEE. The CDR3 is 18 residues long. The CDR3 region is CASSVASAGAANSGELFF. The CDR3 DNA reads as TGTGCCAGCAGCGTAGCATCAGCGGGAGCTGCGAACTCCGGGGAGCTGTTTTTT.

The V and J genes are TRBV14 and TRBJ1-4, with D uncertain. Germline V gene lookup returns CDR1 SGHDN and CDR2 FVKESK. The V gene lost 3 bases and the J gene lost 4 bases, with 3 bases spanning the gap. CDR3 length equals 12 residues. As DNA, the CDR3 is TGTGCCAGCAGCCATATTAATGAAAAACTGTTTTTT. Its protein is CASSHINEKLFF. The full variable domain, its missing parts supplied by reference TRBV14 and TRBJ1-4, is EAGVTQFPSHSVIEKGQTVTLRCDPISGHDNLYWYRRVMGKEIKFLLHFVKESKQDESGMPNNRFLAERTGGTYSTLKVQPAELEDSGVYFCASSHINEKLFFGSGTQLSVL.

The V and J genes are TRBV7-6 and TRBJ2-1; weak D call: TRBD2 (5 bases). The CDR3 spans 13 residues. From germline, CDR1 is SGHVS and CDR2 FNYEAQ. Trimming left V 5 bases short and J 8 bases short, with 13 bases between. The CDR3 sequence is CASSPQRWDEQFF. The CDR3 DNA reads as TGTGCCAGCAGCCCCCAGCGGTGGGATGAGCAGTTCTTC. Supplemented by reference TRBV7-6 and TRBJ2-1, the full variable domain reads GAGVSQSPRYKVTKRGQDVALRCDPISGHVSLYWYRQALGQGPEFLTYFNYEAQQDKSGLPNDRFSAERPEGSISTLTIQRTEQRDSAMYRCASSPQRWDEQFFGPGTRLTVL.

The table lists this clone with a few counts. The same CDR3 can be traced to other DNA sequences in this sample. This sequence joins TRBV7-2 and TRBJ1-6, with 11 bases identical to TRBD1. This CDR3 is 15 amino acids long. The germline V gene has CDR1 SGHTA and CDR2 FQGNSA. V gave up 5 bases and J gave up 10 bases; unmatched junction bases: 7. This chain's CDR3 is CASSPRTGGGSPLHF. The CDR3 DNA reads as TGTGCCAGCAGCCCCCGGACAGGGGGCGGATCACCCCTCCACTTT. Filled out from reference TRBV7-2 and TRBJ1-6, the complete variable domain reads GAGVSQSPSNKVTEKGKDVELRCDPISGHTALYWYRQSLGQGLEFLIYFQGNSAPDKSGLPSDRFSAERTGGSVSTLTIQRTQQEDSAVYLCASSPRTGGGSPLHFGNGTRLTVT.

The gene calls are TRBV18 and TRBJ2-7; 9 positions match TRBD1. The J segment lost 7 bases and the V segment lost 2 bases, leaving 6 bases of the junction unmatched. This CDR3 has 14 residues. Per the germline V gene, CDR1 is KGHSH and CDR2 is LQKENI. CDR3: CASSPSDRGEEQYF. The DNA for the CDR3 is TGTGCCAGCTCACCATCGGACAGGGGTGAAGAGCAGTACTTC.

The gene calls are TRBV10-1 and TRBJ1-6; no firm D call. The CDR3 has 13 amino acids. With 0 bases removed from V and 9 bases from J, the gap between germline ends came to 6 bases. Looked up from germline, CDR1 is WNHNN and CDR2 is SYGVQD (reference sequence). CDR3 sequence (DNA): TGCGCCAGCAGTGAGTCGTCGGGTTCACCCCTCCACTTT. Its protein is CASSESSGSPLHF.

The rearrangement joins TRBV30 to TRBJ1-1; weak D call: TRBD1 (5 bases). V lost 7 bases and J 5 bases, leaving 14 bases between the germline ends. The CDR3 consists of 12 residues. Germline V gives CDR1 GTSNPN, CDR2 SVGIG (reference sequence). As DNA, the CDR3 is TGTGCCTTGTGCCGGGAGGGGACTGAAGCTTTCTTT. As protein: CALCREGTEAFF.

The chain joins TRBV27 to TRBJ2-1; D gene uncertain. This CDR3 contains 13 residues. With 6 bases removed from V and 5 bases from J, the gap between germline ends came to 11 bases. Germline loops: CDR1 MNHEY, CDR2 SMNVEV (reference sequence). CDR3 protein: CASSPLPHNEQFF. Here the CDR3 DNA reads TGTGCCAGCAGCCCTCTCCCCCACAATGAGCAGTTCTTC.

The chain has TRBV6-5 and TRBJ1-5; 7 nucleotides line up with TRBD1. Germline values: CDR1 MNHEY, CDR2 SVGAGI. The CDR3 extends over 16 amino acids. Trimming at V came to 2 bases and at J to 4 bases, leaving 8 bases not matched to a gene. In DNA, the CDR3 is TGTGCCAGCAGTTACCGGGGGACAGCTCCAAATCAGCCCCAGCATTTT. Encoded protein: CASSYRGTAPNQPQHF.

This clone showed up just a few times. The CDR3: CAIEAGDQPQHF. CDR3 DNA sequence: TGTGCCATCGAAGCGGGAGATCAGCCCCAGCATTTT. The chain employs TRBV28 and TRBJ1-5, with unresolved D. CDR3 length: 12 amino acids. V was cut by 10 bases and J by 5 bases, with 12 bases left in between. Germline values: CDR1 MDHEN, CDR2 SYDVKM. Full variable domain (outside the CDR3, taken from reference TRBV28 and TRBJ1-5): DVKVTQSSRYLVKRTGEKVFLECVQDMDHENMFWYRQDPGLGLRLIYFSYDVKMKEKGDIPEGYSVSREKKERFSLILESASTNQTSMYLCAIEAGDQPQHFGDGTRLSIL.

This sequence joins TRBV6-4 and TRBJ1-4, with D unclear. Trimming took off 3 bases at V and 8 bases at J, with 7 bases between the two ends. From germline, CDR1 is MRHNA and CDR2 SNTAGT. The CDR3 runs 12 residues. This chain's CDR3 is CASSETREKLFF. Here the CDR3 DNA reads TGTGCCAGCAGTGAGACCAGGGAAAAACTGTTTTTT.

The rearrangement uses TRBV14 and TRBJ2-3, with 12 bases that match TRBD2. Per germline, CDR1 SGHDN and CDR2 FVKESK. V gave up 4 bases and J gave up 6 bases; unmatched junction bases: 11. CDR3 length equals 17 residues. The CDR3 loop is CASSPPASGRVWDTQYF. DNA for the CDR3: TGTGCCAGCAGCCCGCCCGCTAGCGGGAGGGTTTGGGATACGCAGTATTTT.

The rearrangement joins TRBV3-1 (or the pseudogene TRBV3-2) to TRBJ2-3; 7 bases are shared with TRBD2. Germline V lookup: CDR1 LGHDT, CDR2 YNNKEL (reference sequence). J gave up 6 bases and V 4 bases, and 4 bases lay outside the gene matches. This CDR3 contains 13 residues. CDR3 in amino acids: CASSLGGSDTQYF. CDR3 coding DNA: TGTGCCAGCAGCCTGGGGGGGTCCGATACGCAGTATTTT.

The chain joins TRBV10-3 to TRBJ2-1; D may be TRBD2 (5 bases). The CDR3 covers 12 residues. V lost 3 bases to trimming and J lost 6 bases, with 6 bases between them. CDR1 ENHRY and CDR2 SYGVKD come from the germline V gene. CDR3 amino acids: CAISEGGNEQFF. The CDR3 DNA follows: TGTGCCATCAGTGAAGGAGGCAATGAGCAGTTCTTC.

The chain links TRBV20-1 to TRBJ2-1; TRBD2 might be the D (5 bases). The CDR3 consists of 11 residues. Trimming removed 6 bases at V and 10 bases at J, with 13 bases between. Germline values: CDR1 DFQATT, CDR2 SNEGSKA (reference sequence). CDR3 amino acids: CSATGEGEQFF. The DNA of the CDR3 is TGCAGTGCAACCGGGGAAGGGGAGCAGTTCTTC.

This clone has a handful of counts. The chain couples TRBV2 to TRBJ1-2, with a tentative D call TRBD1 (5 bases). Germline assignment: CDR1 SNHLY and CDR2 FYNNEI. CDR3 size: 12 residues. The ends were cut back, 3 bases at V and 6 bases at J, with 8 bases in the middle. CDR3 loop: CASSEGEDGYTF. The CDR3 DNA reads TGTGCCAGCAGTGAGGGGGAGGATGGCTACACCTTC.

CDR3 DNA sequence: TGTGCCAGCAGCCCCTACAGGGGGAATAATTCACCCCTCCACTTT. This sequence encodes CASSPYRGNNSPLHF. The chain couples TRBV28 to TRBJ1-6; 8 bases are a match to TRBD1. V was clipped by 6 bases and J by 5 bases; unmatched bases: 6. Germline V gene lookup returns CDR1 MDHEN and CDR2 SYDVKM. The CDR3 is made up of 15 amino acids.

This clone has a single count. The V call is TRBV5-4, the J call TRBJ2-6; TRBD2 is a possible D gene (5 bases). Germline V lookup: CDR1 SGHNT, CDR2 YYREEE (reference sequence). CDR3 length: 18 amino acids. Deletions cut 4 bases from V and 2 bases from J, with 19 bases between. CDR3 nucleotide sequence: TGTGCCAGCAGCCCCCGACACGGGAAAAAGACTGGGGCCAACGTCCTGACTTTC. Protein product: CASSPRHGKKTGANVLTF.

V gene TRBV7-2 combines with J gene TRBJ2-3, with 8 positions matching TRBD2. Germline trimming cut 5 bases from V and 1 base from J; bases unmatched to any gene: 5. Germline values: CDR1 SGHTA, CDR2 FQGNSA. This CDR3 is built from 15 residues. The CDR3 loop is CASSNSGTRTDTQYF. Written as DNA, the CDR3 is TGTGCCAGCAGCAATAGCGGGACCCGCACAGATACGCAGTATTTT.

The CDR3 DNA sequence: TGTGCCAGCTCACCAGTGGCGGGAGGGCCGGATGAGCAGTTCTTC. Protein: CASSPVAGGPDEQFF. The chain employs TRBV18 and TRBJ2-1; 9 bases agree with TRBD2. The V segment lost 2 bases and the J segment 8 bases; nucleotides outside the gene matches: 7. The CDR3 contains 15 residues. CDR1 and CDR2 (germline): KGHSH, LQKENI.